The text below deals with one T cell receptor (beta chain). The specificity of this receptor is unknown. No base-level quality is on record; no much larger clone is a single base apart. TCR CDR3 regions were amplified from genomic DNA by multiplex PCR using the deep immunoSEQ assay. Extracted genomic DNA from each cell subset was distributed evenly across all wells of several immunoSEQ 96-well plates, and each plate was treated as a replicate. Each replicate PCR for sorted subsets received 200 ng genomic DNA, equal to roughly 33,000 T cell genomes. The purified libraries were quantified using a Qubit 3.0 fluorometer, sized with a Bioanalyzer 2100, and then quantified again using the KAPA Library Quantification kit. A separate single-read 150-cycle Illumina NextSeq 550 flow cell was used to sequence each immunoSEQ 96-well plate. The original pipeline was this. Because the immunoSEQ output held only junctional sequences and lacked quality scores, the filtering could not match the filtering applied to full-length reads. Sequences were annotated with PyIR, a Python wrapper for IgBLAST v1.9, using IMGT germline references to assign V/J genes and CDR3. Reads with weak V/J assignments (E-value above 1e-6), missing CDR3, stop codons, out-of-frame junctions, or ambiguous translated residues were removed. V3J clonotypes were defined as sequences sharing an identical inferred V gene, J gene, and CDR3 amino acid sequence. The percentage overlap between two repertoires was calculated by dividing the number of shared unique clonotypes by the size of the smaller repertoire. RTK rarefaction, the Chao1 estimator, and Recon v2.1 estimates of unobserved clonotypes were used to assess repertoire richness. Generation probabilities for all TCRbeta clonotypes obtained by the gDNA method from several donors were computed using OLGA. TCRdb provides this immuneACCESS table in a form limited to in-frame rearrangements. Some clones are lacking; in checked studies, under half of them reflect an unresolved V gene, and why the rest are absent is not known. From that table come the V and J calls and clone size; the DNA was used to work out D and trimming. This sample gives about 1 million clones in total; around 74% of them show up just once. Approximately 1.5% of the sample comes from the top ten.

Donors were healthy HIV-negative adults with no recently reported acute infections or vaccinations. All donors were Caucasian adults living in Nashville, Tennessee, USA. CD4+ T cells were enriched through magnetic negative selection, after which naive cells were positively selected on CD45RA and the remaining negative fraction served as the memory subset. Blood was collected by leukapheresis, and PBMCs were isolated by Ficoll-Histopaque density gradient centrifugation and then cryopreserved in liquid nitrogen vapor phase. Analytical flow cytometry was used to check the purity and quantity of each magnetically sorted T cell population. Genomic DNA was isolated from every sorted fraction and measured by UV absorbance on a Nanodrop 2000c. Spanning cysteine to phenylalanine, the CDR3 consists of 11 amino acids. The entry retains the CDR3 DNA only, 33 bases that are in frame from base 1. A distance of 9 bases separates the germline ends of V and J, which lose 6 bases and 7 bases respectively. Via the germline V gene, CDR1 is MNHEY and CDR2 SVGAGI.

The data derive from a study of shared clonotypes between healthy human individuals (dated by TCRdb to 2018 to 2020). Regarding the study in general: A couple of women and a few men aged 18 to 49 years were included in the cohort. For each donor, CD4 naive and CD4 memory were each given three plates, CD8 naive was given two plates, and CD8 memory was given one plate. Blood TCR repertoires of a handful of healthy adults were deeply sequenced to estimate repertoire size and the extent of clonotype sharing between individuals. Libraries were prepared and TCR repertoires were sequenced by different laboratories using diverse techniques, in order to increase sequencing depth and limit assay-specific biases. Each donor's leukapheresis produced roughly between roughly 0.85 and 9.5 billion PBMCs.

Study-wide conclusions, independent of this receptor: Larger estimated clonotype richness was generally found for naive subsets than for memory subsets. Even with the large sequencing depth, rarefaction of the sorted-subset datasets indicated that sequencing was incomplete. Sampling was restricted to blood, and TCR repertoires in tissues likely differ from the TCR repertoires found in blood. The small number of donors limited the genetic and exposure-history diversity represented. Sharing across a few donors was observed for 5% to 6.5% of naive CD4, over 3% of naive CD8, over 2% of memory CD4, and about 0.4% of memory CD8 clonotypes. Pairwise subsampling led to the expectation that sequencing depth would affect the degree of clonotype sharing among donors. Compared with non-shared clonotypes, clonotypes shared by all four sorted-subset donors had higher generation probabilities.

Specimen: memory CD4+ T cells sorted from blood. The sample's cell subset or site label, decoded: CD45RA-negative fraction. The receptor was derived from a man between 18 and 35 years old in good health. The chain was built from TRBV6-5 and TRBJ1-1; the D gene lacks a confident call. The sequenced DNA is TGTGCCAGCAGGAGTATCCGTGAAGCTTTCTTT. It specifies CASRSIREAFF.